This TCR beta chain was recorded in a study of shared clonotypes between healthy human individuals. Study summary: Each donor had three CD4 naive, three CD4 memory, two CD8 naive and one CD8 memory plate. Findings and caveats of the study: Non-shared clonotypes had lower generation probabilities than those shared by all four donors.

CDR1 and CDR2 (germline): MNHEY, SMNVEV (reference sequence). This CDR3 is 15 amino acids long. V was trimmed by 2 bases and J by 1 base, leaving 9 bases between them. As to this clone: Its target is unknown. The sample contains more than one DNA sequence encoding this CDR3.

Measured with immunoSEQ multiplex PCR; TCRdb has only the in-frame clones, and not every one. The table has about 2.2 million clones, around 93% seen once. Naivety among CD8 cells was defined by CD45RO negativity and positive CCR7 selection, thereby excluding terminally differentiated effector memory CD45RA+ cells. The chain has TRBV27 and TRBJ1-5; the D is unclear. This sequence originates from a man aged 18 to 29 in good health. Some clones in this sample may be carry-over from other donors' samples. The sequenced sample was naive CD8+ T cells from PBMCs. The DNA of the CDR3 is TGTGCCAGCAGTTTAGAAGGTCGCAGCAATCAGCCCCAGCATTTT. It translates to CASSLEGRSNQPQHF.